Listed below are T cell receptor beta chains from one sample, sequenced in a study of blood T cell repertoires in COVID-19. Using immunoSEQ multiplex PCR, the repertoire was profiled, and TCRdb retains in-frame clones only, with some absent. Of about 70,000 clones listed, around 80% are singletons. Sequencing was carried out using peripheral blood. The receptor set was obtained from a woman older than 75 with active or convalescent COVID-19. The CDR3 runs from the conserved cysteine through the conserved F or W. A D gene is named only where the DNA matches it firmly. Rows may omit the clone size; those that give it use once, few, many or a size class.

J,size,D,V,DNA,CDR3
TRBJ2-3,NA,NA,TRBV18,TGTGCCAGCTCACCAAGGGAGTGGGAGGATACGCAGTATTTT,CASSPREWEDTQYF
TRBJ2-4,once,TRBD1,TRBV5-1,TGCGCCAGCAGCTCCAGAGGTCGGGACAGGGTAGGCAAAAACATTCAGTACTTC,CASSSRGRDRVGKNIQYF
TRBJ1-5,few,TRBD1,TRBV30,TGTGCCTGGGCCCCAAACAGGGGATACAATCAGCCCCAGCATTTT,CAWAPNRGYNQPQHF
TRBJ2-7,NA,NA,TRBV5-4,TGTGCCAGCAGCCTGGACGGTGTATACGAGCAGTACTTC,CASSLDGVYEQYF
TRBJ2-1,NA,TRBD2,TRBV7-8,TGTGCCAGCAGCGAATCCACTAGCGGAGATTACAATGAGCAGTTCTTC,CASSESTSGDYNEQFF
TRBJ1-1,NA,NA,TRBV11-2,TGTGCCAGCAGCTTAGAGATTTCCAGGTCCACTGAAGCTTTCTTT,CASSLEISRSTEAFF
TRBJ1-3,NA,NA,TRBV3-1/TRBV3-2,TGTGCCAGCAGCCAACTGGGCCAGGGGGGAAACACCATATATTTT,CASSQLGQGGNTIYF
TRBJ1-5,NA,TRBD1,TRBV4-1,TGCGCCAGCAGCCAAGAGCCTTACGGAACAGGGGGCCAGCATTTT,CASSQEPYGTGGQHF
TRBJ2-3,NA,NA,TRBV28,TGTGCCAGCAGTTTGGGCTTTTTGGCAGATACGCAGTATTTT,CASSLGFLADTQYF
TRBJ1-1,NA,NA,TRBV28,TGTGCCAGCGCCCATGGGGCCTTGAACACTGAAGCTTTCTTT,CASAHGALNTEAFF
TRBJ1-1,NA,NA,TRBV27,TGTGCCAGCAGTTTGGTCAGGGAAAATAGCATGAACACTGAAGCTTTCTTT,CASSLVRENSMNTEAFF
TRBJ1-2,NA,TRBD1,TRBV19,TGTGCCAGTAGTATAGCGGGACAGTATTCTGCTAACTATGGCTACACCTTC,CASSIAGQYSANYGYTF
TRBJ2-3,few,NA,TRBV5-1,TGCGCCAGCAGCGACCGAACGACAGGCTCCAGAGGAGATACGCAGTATTTT,CASSDRTTGSRGDTQYF
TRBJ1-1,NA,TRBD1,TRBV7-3,TGTGCCAGCAGCCTCAAAGGACAGGGGGGGACTGAAGCTTTCTTT,CASSLKGQGGTEAFF
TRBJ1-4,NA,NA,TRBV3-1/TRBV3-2,TGTGCCAGCAGCCAAGTAAGAGGCTTTGTAAAACTGTTTTTT,CASSQVRGFVKLFF
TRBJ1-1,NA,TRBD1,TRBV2,TGTGCCAGCAGTCAGCAGGGACAGGGGAACACTGAAGCTTTCTTT,CASSQQGQGNTEAFF
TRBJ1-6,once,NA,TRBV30,TGTGCCTGGAGCGGCCCGGACAGAAGGTCACCCCTCCACTTT,CAWSGPDRRSPLHF
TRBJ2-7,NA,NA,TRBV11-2,TGTGCCAGCAGCCTAATGGGCGGACTAACTTACGAGCAGTACTTC,CASSLMGGLTYEQYF
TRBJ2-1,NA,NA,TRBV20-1,TGCAGTGCCGCATATGCGGTTGAGCAGTTCTTC,CSAAYAVEQFF
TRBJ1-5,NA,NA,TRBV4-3,TGCGCCAGCAGCCAAGTTCAGGTCCGCCGTTTTTTGCCCCAGCATTTT,CASSQVQVRRFLPQHF
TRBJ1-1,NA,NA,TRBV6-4,TGTGCCAGCAGACCGGACAGCTCGGGTGAAGCTTTCTTT,CASRPDSSGEAFF
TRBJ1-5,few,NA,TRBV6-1,TGTGCCAGCAGTGAAGGGCCGGAGAATCAGCCCCAGCATTTT,CASSEGPENQPQHF
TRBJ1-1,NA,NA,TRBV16,TGTGCCAGCAGCCAAAGGGCGCCGGGCCAGAGCCGACTAAACACTGAAGCTTTCTTT,CASSQRAPGQSRLNTEAFF
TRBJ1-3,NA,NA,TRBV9,TGTGCCAGCAGCGCAGGTTATTCTGGAAACACCATATATTTT,CASSAGYSGNTIYF
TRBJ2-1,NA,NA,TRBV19,TGTGCCAGTAGTATAAGGCGGGACGCTGAGCAGTTCTTC,CASSIRRDAEQFF
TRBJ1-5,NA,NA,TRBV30,TGTGCCTGGACCGCTAAAGGAGGTATGCCCCAGCATTTT,CAWTAKGGMPQHF
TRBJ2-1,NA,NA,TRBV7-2,TGTGCCAGCAGCTTAGCACTTGAGCAGTTCTTC,CASSLALEQFF
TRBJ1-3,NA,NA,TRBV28,TGTGCCAGCAGGCCGACAGGCCCCTCTGGAAACACCATATATTTT,CASRPTGPSGNTIYF
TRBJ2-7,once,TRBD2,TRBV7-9,TGTGCCAGCAGCCCTGGGACTAGCGGGGGCTACGAGCAGTACTTC,CASSPGTSGGYEQYF
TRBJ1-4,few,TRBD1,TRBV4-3,TGCGCCAGCAGCCAAGAATGGACAGGGAGGGGGATCACAACTAATGAAAAACTGTTTTTT,CASSQEWTGRGITTNEKLFF
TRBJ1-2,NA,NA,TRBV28,TGTGCCAGCAGCCCTTGGGGCGGAGGGGCAGAAGGCTACACCTTC,CASSPWGGGAEGYTF
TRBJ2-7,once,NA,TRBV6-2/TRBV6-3,TGTGCCAGCAGTTACAGTCACAACGAGCAGTACTTC,CASSYSHNEQYF
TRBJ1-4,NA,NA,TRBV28,TGTGCCAGCAGTTCCTCCGGGGTGTCCGTGGGAAAACTGTTTTTT,CASSSSGVSVGKLFF
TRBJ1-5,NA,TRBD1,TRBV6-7,TGTGCCAGCAGTTCCCGGACAGGGGAGACGAATCAGCCCCAGCATTTT,CASSSRTGETNQPQHF
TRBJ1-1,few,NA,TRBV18,TGTGCCAGCTCACAGGACAGACTATTGAACACTGAAGCTTTCTTT,CASSQDRLLNTEAFF
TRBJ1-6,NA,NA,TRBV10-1,TGCGCCAGCAGGAAAGATACAGGGATTAATTCACCCCTCCACTTT,CASRKDTGINSPLHF
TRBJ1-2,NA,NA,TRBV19,TGTGCCAGTAGTACTCCCCCCAGACATACCCACTATGGCTACACCTTC,CASSTPPRHTHYGYTF
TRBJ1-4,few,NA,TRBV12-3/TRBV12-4,TGTGCCAGCAGTTTAGCTTCCGCGAAACTGTTTTTT,CASSLASAKLFF
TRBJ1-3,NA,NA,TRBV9,TGTGCCAGCAGCGATAGCTCTGGAAACACCATATATTTT,CASSDSSGNTIYF
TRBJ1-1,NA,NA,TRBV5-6,TGTGCCAGCAGCCCCATCCGCGGGGACACTGAAGCTTTCTTT,CASSPIRGDTEAFF
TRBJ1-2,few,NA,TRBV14,TGTGCCAGCAGCCAAGATTTGGGCGGGAGGGGCTACACCTTC,CASSQDLGGRGYTF
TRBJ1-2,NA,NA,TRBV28,TGTGCCAGCAGTACCTCAGGGGACTATGGCTACACCTTC,CASSTSGDYGYTF
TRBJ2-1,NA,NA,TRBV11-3,TGTGCCAGCAGCTTAGGCAGGGGAACCTACAATGAGCAGTTCTTC,CASSLGRGTYNEQFF
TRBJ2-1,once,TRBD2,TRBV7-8,TGTGCCAGCAGCTTATCCGGGACTAGACACAATGAGCAGTTCTTC,CASSLSGTRHNEQFF
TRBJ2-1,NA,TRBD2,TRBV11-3,TGTGCCAGCAGCTTAGGCGGGGGGGGATACAATGAGCAGTTCTTC,CASSLGGGGYNEQFF
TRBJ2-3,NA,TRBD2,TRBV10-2,TGCGCCAGCAGTGAGAGAGCGGGGTGGGATACGCAGTATTTT,CASSERAGWDTQYF
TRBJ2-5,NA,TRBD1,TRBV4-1,TGCGCCAGCAGCCAGGGACAGGGGGTGTTTGAGACCCAGTACTTC,CASSQGQGVFETQYF
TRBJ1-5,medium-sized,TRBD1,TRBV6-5,TGTGCCAGCGCACAGGGGGATGATCAGCCCCAGCATTTT,CASAQGDDQPQHF
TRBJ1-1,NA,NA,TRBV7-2,TGTGCCAGCAGCTTAAAATCGAGGGGGTCTCTAATGAACACTGAAGCTTTCTTT,CASSLKSRGSLMNTEAFF
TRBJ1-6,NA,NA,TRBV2,TGTGCCAGCCTTGCCATCCCGGATTCACCCCTCCACTTT,CASLAIPDSPLHF
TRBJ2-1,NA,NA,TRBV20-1,TGCAGTGCTAGTTGGGGCAGCAATGAGCAGTTCTTC,CSASWGSNEQFF